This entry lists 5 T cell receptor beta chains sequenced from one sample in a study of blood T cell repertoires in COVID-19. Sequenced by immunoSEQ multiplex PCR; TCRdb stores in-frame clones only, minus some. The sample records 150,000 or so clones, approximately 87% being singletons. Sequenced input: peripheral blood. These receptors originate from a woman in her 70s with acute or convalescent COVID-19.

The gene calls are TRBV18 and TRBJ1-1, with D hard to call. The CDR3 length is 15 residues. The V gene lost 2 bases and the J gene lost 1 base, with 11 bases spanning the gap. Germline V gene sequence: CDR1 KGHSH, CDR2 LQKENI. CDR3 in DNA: TGTGCCAGCTCACCAGAGGGATTGAAGAACACTGAAGCTTTCTTT. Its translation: CASSPEGLKNTEAFF.

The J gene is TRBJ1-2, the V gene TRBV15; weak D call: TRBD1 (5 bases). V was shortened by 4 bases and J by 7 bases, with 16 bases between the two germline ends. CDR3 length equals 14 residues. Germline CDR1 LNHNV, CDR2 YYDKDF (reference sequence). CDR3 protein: CATSTEMGQGGYTF. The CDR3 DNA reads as TGTGCCACCAGCACGGAAATGGGGCAGGGTGGCTACACCTTC. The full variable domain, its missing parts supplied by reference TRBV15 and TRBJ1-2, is DAMVIQNPRYQVTQFGKPVTLSCSQTLNHNVMYWYQQKSSQAPKLLFHYYDKDFNNEADTPDNFQSRRPNTSFCFLDIRSPGLGDTAMYLCATSTEMGQGGYTFGSGTRLTVV.

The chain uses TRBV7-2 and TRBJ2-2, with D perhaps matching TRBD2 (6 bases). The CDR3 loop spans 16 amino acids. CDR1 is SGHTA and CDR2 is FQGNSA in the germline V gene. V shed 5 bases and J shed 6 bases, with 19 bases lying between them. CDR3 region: CASSRTIGPPPGELFF. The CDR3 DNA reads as TGTGCCAGCAGCCGGACTATAGGCCCTCCCCCCGGGGAGCTGTTTTTT.

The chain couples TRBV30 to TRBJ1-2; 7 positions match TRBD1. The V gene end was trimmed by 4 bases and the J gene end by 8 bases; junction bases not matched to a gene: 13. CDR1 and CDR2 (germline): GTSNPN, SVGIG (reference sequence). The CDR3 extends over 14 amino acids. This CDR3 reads CAWNEGAAAQGYTF. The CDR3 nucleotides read TGTGCCTGGAATGAGGGGGCGGCGGCTCAGGGCTACACCTTC.

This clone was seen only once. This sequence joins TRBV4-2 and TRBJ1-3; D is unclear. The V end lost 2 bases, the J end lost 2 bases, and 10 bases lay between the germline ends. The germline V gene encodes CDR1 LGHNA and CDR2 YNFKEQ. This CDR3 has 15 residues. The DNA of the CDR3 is TGTGCCAGCAGCCAACAGAGGGCGGCTGGAAACACCATATATTTT. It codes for CASSQQRAAGNTIYF.